This passage covers 27 T cell receptor beta chains from one sample sequenced in a study of T cell responses to AZD1222 COVID-19 vaccine. Profiled with immunoSEQ multiplex PCR; TCRdb holds only in-frame clones, not every one. The data show tens of thousands of clones, about 88% seen once. This material consisted of peripheral blood, taken on day 0 of AZD1222 vaccination. The receptors here all came from an adult in good health.

The chain carries TRBV5-1 and TRBJ1-1, with D possibly being TRBD1 (5 bases). CDR1 is SGHRS, CDR2 YFSETQ, per germline. This CDR3 is 16 amino acids long. Trimming removed 4 bases from V and 4 bases from J, with 20 bases in between. CDR3 region: CASSPGGTGGVTEAFF. For the CDR3, the DNA is TGCGCCAGCAGCCCAGGAGGCACAGGCGGGGTCACTGAAGCTTTCTTT.

This chain links TRBV25-1 with TRBJ1-4; D might be TRBD1 (6 bases). Germline CDR1 and CDR2: MGHDK and SYGVNS. The CDR3 sequence is 14 residues long. The V gene lost 6 bases and the J gene lost 3 bases, with 11 bases spanning the gap. CDR3 residues: CASSTGPANEKLFF. The CDR3 bases are TGTGCCAGCAGCACAGGGCCCGCTAATGAAAAACTGTTTTTT.

This chain uses TRBV29-1 with TRBJ2-7; D is ambiguous. The length of the CDR3 is 13 residues. Deletions cut 0 bases from V and 2 bases from J, with 8 bases between. Germline V lookup: CDR1 SQVTM, CDR2 ANQGSEA. The DNA for the CDR3 is TGCAGCGTTGAAGATACCCTAACCTACGAGCAGTACTTC. Its protein is CSVEDTLTYEQYF.

The rearrangement links TRBV9 to TRBJ2-2; the D gene is possibly TRBD1 (5 bases). The CDR3 sequence is 15 residues long. Between the trimmed V and J ends, which lost 0 bases and 5 bases, there was a span of 11 bases. Germline CDR1 SGDLS, CDR2 YYNGEE. The CDR3 sequence is CASSVDQGWTGELFF. The CDR3 region has the DNA TGTGCCAGCAGCGTAGATCAGGGTTGGACCGGGGAGCTGTTTTTT.

To note about this clone: Its ends do not fully match the called genes, so a read error is possible. The V and J genes are TRBV29-1 and TRBJ2-1, with D possibly called TRBD1 or TRBD2 (5 bases each). The germline V gene has CDR1 SQVTM and CDR2 ANQGSEA. The CDR3 sequence is 14 residues long. Written as DNA, the CDR3 is TGCAGCGTGCTGGGGGTAGTGGGGCTCGCTGATGCGCTCTTC. This translates into CSVLGVVGLADALF.

This clone rates as medium-sized. The rearrangement uses TRBV14 and TRBJ2-3; 13 bases match TRBD2. The CDR3 has 16 residues. V shed 2 bases, J shed 4 bases, and the junction held 3 bases outside the gene matches. CDR1 and CDR2 from the germline V gene are SGHDN and FVKESK. The CDR3 DNA sequence: TGTGCCAGCAGCCAACAACTAGCGGGAGGGCCAGATACGCAGTATTTT. Encoded protein: CASSQQLAGGPDTQYF.

This clone was recorded only once. The rearrangement links TRBV5-1 to TRBJ2-1; either TRBD1 or TRBD2 may supply D (5 bases each). Germline CDR1 and CDR2: SGHRS and YFSETQ. This CDR3 comprises 16 residues. Trimming left V 0 bases short and J 4 bases short, with 14 bases between. The CDR3 sequence: CASSLVSGTSYNEQFF. The CDR3 DNA reads as TGCGCCAGCAGCTTGGTATCTGGGACGTCATACAATGAGCAGTTCTTC.

This chain uses TRBV27 with TRBJ2-1; TRBD1 is a possible D gene (5 bases). Germline V gene sequence: CDR1 MNHEY, CDR2 SMNVEV (reference sequence). Trimming took off 0 bases at V and 4 bases at J, with 10 bases between the two ends. This CDR3 comprises 15 residues. The CDR3 sequence is CASSLSGAAYNEQFF. CDR3 nucleotides: TGTGCCAGCAGTTTATCAGGGGCGGCATACAATGAGCAGTTCTTC.

The chain couples TRBV6-6 to TRBJ2-4; 8 bases agree with TRBD1. V was pared by 4 bases and J by 4 bases, with 3 bases of the junction left unmatched. This CDR3 is 14 amino acids long. Germline CDR1 and CDR2: MNHNY and SVGAGI (reference sequence). The CDR3 loop reads CASSSGTGKNIQYF. The DNA of the CDR3 is TGTGCCAGCAGTTCCGGGACAGGAAAAAACATTCAGTACTTC.

This clone was recorded a few times. The V gene is TRBV27, the J gene TRBJ2-1, with a tentative D call TRBD2 (7 bases). Trimming removed 8 bases from V and 7 bases from J, with 21 bases in between. This CDR3 spans 15 amino acids. Germline loops: CDR1 MNHEY, CDR2 SMNVEV (reference sequence). DNA of the CDR3: TGTGCCAGCGGAGTATGGCGCGGGGGCGCGAATGAGCAGTTCTTC. Protein: CASGVWRGGANEQFF.

The chain has TRBV6-5 and TRBJ1-3; D not resolved. The CDR3 is 11 amino acids. Per germline, CDR1 MNHEY and CDR2 SVGAGI. V shed 10 bases and J shed 3 bases, with 7 bases lying between them. The CDR3 loop reads CATTDGNTIYF. The DNA of the CDR3 is TGTGCCACTACCGATGGAAACACCATATATTTT.

This sequence joins TRBV5-1 and TRBJ2-1; D ambiguous. Germline V CDR1 and CDR2: SGHRS, YFSETQ. The V end lost 3 bases, the J end lost 4 bases, and 11 bases lay between the germline ends. The CDR3 is made up of 14 amino acids. CDR3 residues: CASSSPGIYNEQFF. The CDR3 DNA reads as TGCGCCAGCAGCTCCCCCGGAATTTACAATGAGCAGTTCTTC. Drawing the rest from reference TRBV5-1 and TRBJ2-1, the complete variable domain is KAGVTQTPRYLIKTRGQQVTLSCSPISGHRSVSWYQQTPGQGLQFLFEYFSETQRNKGNFPGRFSGRQFSNSRSEMNVSTLELGDSALYLCASSSPGIYNEQFFGPGTRLTVL.

J is TRBJ2-1 and V is TRBV5-1; 8 bases match TRBD1. The CDR3 runs 15 residues. Looked up from germline, CDR1 is SGHRS and CDR2 is YFSETQ. V dropped 3 bases and J dropped 4; count of bases not matched to a gene: 6. The CDR3 here is CASSSTGDGYNEQFF. The CDR3 region has the DNA TGCGCCAGCAGCTCGACAGGGGATGGGTACAATGAGCAGTTCTTC.

This clone was seen only once. V is TRBV27 and J is TRBJ2-1, with 12 bases that match TRBD2. The germline V gene encodes CDR1 MNHEY and CDR2 SMNVEV (reference sequence). The CDR3 is 15 residues long. The V segment lost 6 bases and the J segment 5 bases; nucleotides outside the gene matches: 5. The CDR3 loop reads CASRTLAGGNNEQFF. For the CDR3, the DNA is TGTGCCAGCAGGACTCTAGCGGGAGGGAACAATGAGCAGTTCTTC.

The rearrangement links TRBV2 to TRBJ1-4; D gene unclear. The CDR3 is 14 residues long. Trimming stripped 6 bases from V and 2 bases from J, with 10 bases between. Germline values: CDR1 SNHLY, CDR2 FYNNEI. The CDR3: CASRGRWTNEKLFF. CDR3 in DNA: TGTGCCAGCAGAGGCCGGTGGACTAATGAAAAACTGTTTTTT.

This clone was seen only once. This chain connects TRBV19 to TRBJ1-4; D not certain. The CDR3 has 13 residues. Germline CDR1 and CDR2: LNHDA and SQIVND (reference sequence). The germline V and J ends were trimmed by 7 bases and 8 bases, with 14 bases remaining between them. This CDR3 is CASNDLPGEKLFF. Here the CDR3 DNA reads TGTGCCAGTAACGACTTGCCGGGGGAAAAACTGTTTTTT. The entire variable domain, with the rest obtained from reference TRBV19 and TRBJ1-4, is as follows: DGGITQSPKYLFRKEGQNVTLSCEQNLNHDAMYWYRQDPGQGLRLIYYSQIVNDFQKGDIAEGYSVSREKKESFPLTVTSAQKNPTAFYLCASNDLPGEKLFFGSGTQLSVL.

The chain combines TRBV19 with TRBJ2-7; 8 nucleotides align to TRBD1. The CDR3 extends over 14 amino acids. The germline V gene has CDR1 LNHDA and CDR2 SQIVND (reference sequence). The J segment lost 3 bases and the V segment lost 8 bases, leaving 9 bases of the junction unmatched. DNA for the CDR3: TGTGCCAGTGCTGACAGGGGAGTGGACTACGAGCAGTACTTC. As protein: CASADRGVDYEQYF.

V is TRBV3-1 (or the pseudogene TRBV3-2) and J is TRBJ1-1; perhaps TRBD1 as D (6 bases). Germline V gene lookup returns CDR1 LGHDT and CDR2 YNNKEL (reference sequence). CDR3 length: 13 amino acids. Between the trimmed V and J ends, which lost 4 bases and 4 bases, there was a span of 10 bases. The CDR3 DNA reads TGTGCCAGCAGCCGACAGGCGAGCACTGAAGCTTTCTTT. Translating it yields CASSRQASTEAFF.

The chain has TRBV15 and TRBJ2-2; 8 bases fit TRBD2. V shed 5 bases, J shed 0 bases, and the junction held 11 bases outside the gene matches. Per germline, CDR1 LNHNV and CDR2 YYDKDF (reference sequence). The length of the CDR3 is 18 residues. The CDR3 bases are TGTGCCACCAGCCCGCCCCCCGGGAGGGATTCGAACACCGGGGAGCTGTTTTTT. Amino acid sequence: CATSPPPGRDSNTGELFF.

The V and J genes are TRBV6-5 and TRBJ2-7; perhaps TRBD2 as D (5 bases). CDR3 length: 15 amino acids. Germline loops: CDR1 MNHEY, CDR2 SVGAGI. The V end was cut by 2 bases, the J end by 0 bases, with 11 bases between. The CDR3 DNA follows: TGTGCCAGCAGTTACGGCGGGTCGAGCTCCTACGAGCAGTACTTC. Translating gives CASSYGGSSSYEQYF.

The chain employs TRBV18 and TRBJ2-7, with D perhaps matching TRBD1 or TRBD2 (5 bases each). The CDR3 covers 15 residues. Per germline, CDR1 KGHSH and CDR2 LQKENI. V was cut by 3 bases and J by 0 bases, with 12 bases left in between. CDR3 sequence (DNA): TGTGCCAGCTCACCCGGGACCGACCTCTCCTACGAGCAGTACTTC. It specifies CASSPGTDLSYEQYF.

The chain has TRBV6-5 and TRBJ1-2; TRBD1 matches at 9 bases. This CDR3 is 15 amino acids long. Germline assignment: CDR1 MNHEY and CDR2 SVGAGI. The junction had 4 bases not matched to a gene; V was cut back by 0 bases and J by 5 bases. The CDR3 DNA reads as TGTGCCAGCAGTTACTCCTTGGGGACAGGGTATGGCTACACCTTC. This gives the protein CASSYSLGTGYGYTF.

This chain joins TRBV6-1 and TRBJ1-4; 8 bases match TRBD1. Looked up from germline, CDR1 is MNHNS and CDR2 is SASEGT. V lost 1 base to trimming and J lost 0 bases; unmatched junction nucleotides: 4. The CDR3 contains 17 residues. The CDR3 spells CASSEGQGPPTNEKLFF. In DNA, the CDR3 is TGTGCCAGCAGTGAAGGACAGGGGCCTCCAACTAATGAAAAACTGTTTTTT.

The rearrangement uses TRBV12-3 or TRBV12-4 and TRBJ2-7; D call uncertain. The CDR3 runs to 13 residues. Trimming took off 3 bases at V and 0 bases at J, with 6 bases between the two ends. CDR3 region: CASSLVDSYEQYF. The CDR3 region has the DNA TGTGCCAGCAGTTTGGTGGACTCCTACGAGCAGTACTTC.

This sequence joins TRBV7-8 and TRBJ2-7, with D possibly being TRBD1 or TRBD2 (5 bases each). V shed 5 bases and J shed 4 bases, with 15 bases lying between them. The V gene's germline CDR1 is SGHVS and CDR2 FQNEAQ. The length of the CDR3 is 14 residues. The CDR3 protein is CASSRGRSQYEQYF. DNA for the CDR3: TGTGCCAGCAGCCGGGGACGGTCCCAGTACGAGCAGTACTTC.

The rearrangement joins TRBV11-2 to TRBJ1-6, with a tentative D call TRBD1 (5 bases). The V gene lost 1 base and the J gene lost 10 bases, with 14 bases spanning the gap. In germline, CDR1 is SGHAT, CDR2 FQNNGV. The CDR3 spans 15 residues. This CDR3 reads CASSLGGGITSPLHF. Here the CDR3 DNA reads TGTGCCAGCAGCTTAGGGGGGGGGATAACGTCACCCCTCCACTTT.

This clone was seen once. The chain couples TRBV12-3 or TRBV12-4 to TRBJ2-7; perhaps TRBD1 as D (6 bases). This CDR3 has 12 residues. The V gene lost 6 bases and the J gene lost 3 bases, with 9 bases spanning the gap. CDR3 sequence reads: CASSPDSYEQYF. CDR3 in DNA: TGTGCCAGCAGCCCGGACAGCTACGAGCAGTACTTC.